The entry that follows covers one T cell receptor (beta chain) sequence. Its antigen has not been determined. No per-base quality is available; no much larger clone lies one base away. Libraries came from the immunoSEQ multiplex PCR assay. TCRdb took over this immuneACCESS table, retaining in-frame rearrangements with V and J assigned. Such tables are incomplete; in checked studies, under half of the missing clones stem from an unresolved V gene, and the remainder is unexplained. The sample has approximately 40,000 clones on record, roughly 72% of them singletons. The leading ten clones occupy roughly a tenth of the sample. The study evaluated CTLA-4 blockade (ipilimumab) given together with focal radiation therapy in patients who had chemo-refractory metastatic non-small-cell lung cancer. From the cysteine up to the phenylalanine, the CDR3 has a length of 13 residues. Only CDR3 DNA is held: 39 bases, read in frame from base 1. Via the germline V gene, CDR1 is KGHSH and CDR2 LQKENI. The V end gives up 3 bases and the J end 3 bases, leaving 1 base in the junction not matched to a gene.

The data are from a study of radiotherapy plus CTLA-4 blockade in lung cancer (dated by TCRdb to 2016 to 2019). About the study as a whole: Objective responses occurred in 18% of enrolled patients, and 30% to 40% achieved disease control. General study outcomes and caveats: Early dynamic changes in blood T cell clones, together with increased serum interferon-beta after radiation, were reported as the strongest predictors of response. After treatment with radiotherapy and ipilimumab, TCR clones that originated in tumors expanded in peripheral blood.

The sequenced sample was peripheral blood, obtained from a patient treated with radiotherapy plus ipilimumab. This receptor was identified in a human donor with non-small cell lung cancer who had stable disease on radiotherapy plus ipilimumab. The chain joins TRBV18 to TRBJ1-1; 7 of the junction bases match TRBD1. The nucleotide sequence is given as TGTGCCAGCTCACCCAGGGGGGACACTGAAGCTTTCTTT. This translates into CASSPRGDTEAFF.